This is a list of T cell receptor beta chains from one sample in a study of blood T cell repertoires in COVID-19. Clones were sequenced by immunoSEQ multiplex PCR, and TCRdb holds only the in-frame ones, with some missing. The sample carries approximately 250,000 clones, around 83% recorded once. Material: peripheral blood. The receptors derive from a woman in her thirties or forties who had recovered from COVID-19. The CDR3 runs from the conserved cysteine through the conserved F or W. Fields, in order: J gene, V gene, CDR3 protein.

TRBJ1-2 TRBV25-1 CASRSTGGNGYTF
TRBJ2-5 TRBV20-1 CSAAQETQYF
TRBJ2-5 TRBV7-9 CASSSPQTVQETQYF
TRBJ2-5 TRBV28 CASSTPPSDRGRETQYF
TRBJ2-7 TRBV6-5 CASSSGQGTKYF
TRBJ2-3 TRBV4-1 CASSQMGSADTQYF
TRBJ1-2 TRBV2 CASSPTGTEGYTF
TRBJ2-7 TRBV9 CASSAMLAGADEQYF
TRBJ1-1 TRBV2 CASQRGGGGAFF
TRBJ1-1 TRBV5-1 CASSLGGQGDAEAFF
TRBJ2-1 TRBV5-4 CAITPGSSSYNEQFF
TRBJ2-3 TRBV5-4 CASSSGQGGTDTQYF
TRBJ1-3 TRBV3-1/TRBV3-2 CASSQDPATDSGNTIYF
TRBJ1-5 TRBV7-8 CASSVTWQGNQPQHF
TRBJ1-2 TRBV7-9 CASSPSTGGTNYGYTF
TRBJ1-2 TRBV10-3 CAIRGQGGDGYTF
TRBJ1-2 TRBV20-1 CSASLFRQGFFGYTF
TRBJ1-5 TRBV5-1 CASAPDQGDGQPQHF
TRBJ1-1 TRBV5-1 CASSPGVGTEAFF
TRBJ1-1 TRBV7-2 CASSLFTHVGTEAFF
TRBJ1-5 TRBV6-1 CASSELDRGQPQHF
TRBJ2-1 TRBV19 CASAVGGRSYNEQFF
TRBJ1-5 TRBV19 CASSLGQANQPQHF
TRBJ2-3 TRBV2 CASRGYRGSTDTQYF
TRBJ1-6 TRBV11-3 CASSLLPPGETYNSPLHF
TRBJ1-5 TRBV6-5 CASSYSDRNQPQHF
TRBJ2-5 TRBV5-5 CASQGVIETQYF
TRBJ1-5 TRBV18 CASSPGQSSNQPQHF
TRBJ2-3 TRBV3-1/TRBV3-2 CASSQGASTDTQYF
TRBJ2-7 TRBV4-1 CASSYPGTSGEQYF
TRBJ2-2 TRBV12-3/TRBV12-4 CASRSQGTGELFF
TRBJ2-3 TRBV10-3 CAISEGLARTDTQYF
TRBJ1-1 TRBV12-3/TRBV12-4 CASSPQENTEAFF
TRBJ2-1 TRBV5-1 CASSPTRPGGFYNEQFF
TRBJ1-2 TRBV11-3 CASSRRQGDGYTF
TRBJ2-6 TRBV28 CASSPGTAEANVLTF
TRBJ2-3 TRBV28 CASSLGQVAPDTQYF
TRBJ2-2 TRBV11-3 CASRKGLASGELFF
TRBJ1-3 TRBV2 CASRAPGTPRNTIYF
TRBJ1-2 TRBV10-3 CAISVEGYYGYTF
TRBJ1-5 TRBV28 CASKDDEGAGQPQHF
TRBJ1-2 TRBV7-2 CASSLIRAGGYTF